A selection of T cell receptor beta chains follows, all from one sample in a study of blood T cell repertoires in COVID-19. Measured with immunoSEQ multiplex PCR; TCRdb has only the in-frame clones, and not every one. Of fewer than 250,000 clones in the sample, less than 90% are singletons; the top ten hold approximately 10%. Specimen: peripheral blood. These receptors were taken from a woman older than 75 with COVID-19, enrolled during active disease. Both conserved end residues are part of each CDR3. D genes are given only for firm matches. The size field is filled for only some rows; it gives once, few, many or a size class.

d_call: -
j_call: TRBJ2-3
v_call: TRBV19
clone_size: -
cdr3_nt: TGTGCCAGTAGTCCAACTCTGGGGGGATCAGATACGCAGTATTTT
cdr3_aa: CASSPTLGGSDTQYF

d_call: -
j_call: TRBJ1-2
v_call: TRBV4-1
clone_size: -
cdr3_nt: TGCGCCAGCAGCCAAGAAGGGCAGGGACTTAACTATGGCTACACCTTC
cdr3_aa: CASSQEGQGLNYGYTF

d_call: -
j_call: TRBJ1-4
v_call: TRBV7-2
clone_size: -
cdr3_nt: TGTGCCAGCAGCCCCAGCGCGGGTTTATCAACTAATGAAAAACTGTTTTTT
cdr3_aa: CASSPSAGLSTNEKLFF

d_call: -
j_call: TRBJ1-4
v_call: TRBV6-5
clone_size: few
cdr3_nt: TGTGCCAGCAGAATCGGGGGGGAATTAGGTAAACTGTTTTTT
cdr3_aa: CASRIGGELGKLFF

d_call: -
j_call: TRBJ1-2
v_call: TRBV7-9
clone_size: -
cdr3_nt: TGTGCCAGCAGCTTAGACGGCAGGGGTGGCGGCTACACCTTC
cdr3_aa: CASSLDGRGGGYTF

d_call: TRBD2
j_call: TRBJ2-3
v_call: TRBV4-1
clone_size: -
cdr3_nt: TGCGCCAGCAGCCTCCGCCTAGCGGGGGCCACGGGAGATACGCAGTATTTT
cdr3_aa: CASSLRLAGATGDTQYF

d_call: TRBD2
j_call: TRBJ2-3
v_call: TRBV3-1/TRBV3-2
clone_size: -
cdr3_nt: TGTGCCAGCAGCCTCCCGACGGGGGGGTCTTCGGATACGCAGTATTTT
cdr3_aa: CASSLPTGGSSDTQYF

d_call: -
j_call: TRBJ1-1
v_call: TRBV25-1
clone_size: -
cdr3_nt: TGTGCCAGCAGTGAACTTACAGGGCAGAACACTGAAGCTTTCTTT
cdr3_aa: CASSELTGQNTEAFF

d_call: -
j_call: TRBJ2-1
v_call: TRBV5-5
clone_size: once
cdr3_nt: TGTGCCAGCAGCTTGGGCGGTCAAGGGGCTAGCTCCTACAATGAGCAGTTCTTC
cdr3_aa: CASSLGGQGASSYNEQFF

d_call: TRBD1
j_call: TRBJ2-6
v_call: TRBV5-1
clone_size: -
cdr3_nt: TGCGCCAGCAGCTGGTGGGGGACAGACGATTCTGGGGCCAACGTCCTGACTTTC
cdr3_aa: CASSWWGTDDSGANVLTF

d_call: TRBD2
j_call: TRBJ2-2
v_call: TRBV9
clone_size: many
cdr3_nt: TGTGCCAGCAGCGTCGGGACTAGAAGTGGGGAGCTGTTTTTT
cdr3_aa: CASSVGTRSGELFF

d_call: -
j_call: TRBJ1-2
v_call: TRBV27
clone_size: -
cdr3_nt: TGTGCCAGCAGTTCTAACACCTTCGCCGGGGGACCGCTTGACTTAGGCTACACCTTC
cdr3_aa: CASSSNTFAGGPLDLGYTF

d_call: TRBD1
j_call: TRBJ2-1
v_call: TRBV3-1/TRBV3-2
clone_size: -
cdr3_nt: TGTGCCAGCAGCCGCGGGACAGGGATCTACAATGAGCAGTTCTTC
cdr3_aa: CASSRGTGIYNEQFF

d_call: TRBD1
j_call: TRBJ1-2
v_call: TRBV19
clone_size: -
cdr3_nt: TGTGCCAGTAGACGGGACAGGGGAATCTCTAACTATGGCTACACCTTC
cdr3_aa: CASRRDRGISNYGYTF

d_call: TRBD1
j_call: TRBJ2-4
v_call: TRBV7-9
clone_size: once
cdr3_nt: TGTGCCAGCACTCAGGGGGCGTATGGCATTCAGTACTTC
cdr3_aa: CASTQGAYGIQYF

d_call: TRBD2
j_call: TRBJ2-3
v_call: TRBV20-1
clone_size: -
cdr3_nt: TGCAGTGCTAGTTCTCTAGCGGTTAGCACAGATACGCAGTATTTT
cdr3_aa: CSASSLAVSTDTQYF

d_call: -
j_call: TRBJ1-6
v_call: TRBV19
clone_size: -
cdr3_nt: TGTGCCAGTAGTATGGCCAGAAATTCACCCCTCCACTTT
cdr3_aa: CASSMARNSPLHF

d_call: -
j_call: TRBJ1-2
v_call: TRBV7-9
clone_size: few
cdr3_nt: TGTGCCAGCAGCTTAGCGTCGAGGGGCTACACCTTC
cdr3_aa: CASSLASRGYTF